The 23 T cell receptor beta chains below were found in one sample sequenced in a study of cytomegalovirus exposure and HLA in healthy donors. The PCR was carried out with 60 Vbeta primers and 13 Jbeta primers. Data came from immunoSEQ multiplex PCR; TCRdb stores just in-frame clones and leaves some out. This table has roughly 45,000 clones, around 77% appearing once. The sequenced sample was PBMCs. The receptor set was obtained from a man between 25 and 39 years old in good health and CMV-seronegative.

DNA for the CDR3: TGTGCCAGCTCCGGGACTAGGGTCTACGAGCAGTACTTC. This codes for CASSGTRVYEQYF. The rearrangement uses TRBV28 and TRBJ2-7; 8 bases agree with TRBD2. The junction had 6 bases not matched to a gene; V was cut back by 8 bases and J by 3 bases. The CDR3 extends over 13 amino acids. CDR1 is MDHEN, CDR2 SYDVKM, per germline.

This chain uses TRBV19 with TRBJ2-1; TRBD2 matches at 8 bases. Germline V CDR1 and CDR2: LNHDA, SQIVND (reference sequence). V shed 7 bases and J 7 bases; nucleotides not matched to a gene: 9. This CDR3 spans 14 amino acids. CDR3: CASNPAGVRNEQFF. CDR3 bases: TGTGCCAGTAATCCAGCGGGAGTAAGGAATGAGCAGTTCTTC.

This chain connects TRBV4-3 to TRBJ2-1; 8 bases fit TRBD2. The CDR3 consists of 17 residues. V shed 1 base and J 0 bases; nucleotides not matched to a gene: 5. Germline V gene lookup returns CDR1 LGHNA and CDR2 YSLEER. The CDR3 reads CASSQVWSGGSYNEQFF. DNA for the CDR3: TGCGCCAGCAGCCAAGTTTGGAGCGGGGGCTCCTACAATGAGCAGTTCTTC.

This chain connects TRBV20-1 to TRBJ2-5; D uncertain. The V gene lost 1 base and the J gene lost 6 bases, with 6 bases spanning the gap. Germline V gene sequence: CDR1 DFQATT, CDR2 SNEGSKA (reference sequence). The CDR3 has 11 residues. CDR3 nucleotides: TGCAGTGCTAGAGTTATCCAGACCCAGTACTTC. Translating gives CSARVIQTQYF.

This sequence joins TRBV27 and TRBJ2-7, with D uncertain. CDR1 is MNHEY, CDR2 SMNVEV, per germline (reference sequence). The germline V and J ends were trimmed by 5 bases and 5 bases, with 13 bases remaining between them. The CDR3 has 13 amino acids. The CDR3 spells CASSPRFADEQYF. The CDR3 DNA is TGTGCCAGCAGTCCCCGGTTTGCGGACGAGCAGTACTTC.

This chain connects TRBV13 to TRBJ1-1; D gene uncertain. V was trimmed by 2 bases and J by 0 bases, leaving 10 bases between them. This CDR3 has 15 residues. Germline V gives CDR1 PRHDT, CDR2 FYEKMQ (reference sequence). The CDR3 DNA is TGTGCCAGCAGCTTATCAAGCAAAATGAACACTGAAGCTTTCTTT. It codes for CASSLSSKMNTEAFF.

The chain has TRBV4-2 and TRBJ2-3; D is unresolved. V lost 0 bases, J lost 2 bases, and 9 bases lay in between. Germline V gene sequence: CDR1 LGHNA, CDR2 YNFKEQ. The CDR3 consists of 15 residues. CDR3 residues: CASSQETQFTDTQYF. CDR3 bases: TGTGCCAGCAGCCAAGAAACACAGTTCACAGATACGCAGTATTTT.

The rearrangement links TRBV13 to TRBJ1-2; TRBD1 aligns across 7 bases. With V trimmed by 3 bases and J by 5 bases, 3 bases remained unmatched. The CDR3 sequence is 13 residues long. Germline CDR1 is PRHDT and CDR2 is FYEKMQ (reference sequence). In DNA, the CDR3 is TGTGCCAGCAGCTTCGGCAGGGGGTATGGCTACACCTTC. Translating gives CASSFGRGYGYTF.

The CDR3: CASSPIGQGATTGELFF. Written as DNA, the CDR3 is TGTGCCAGCAGTCCGATCGGACAGGGGGCGACCACCGGGGAGCTGTTTTTT. The chain recombines TRBV27 with TRBJ2-2, with 11 bases identical to TRBD1. The CDR3 sequence is 17 residues long. CDR1 MNHEY and CDR2 SMNVEV come from the germline V gene (reference sequence). V was clipped by 5 bases and J by 4 bases; unmatched bases: 9.

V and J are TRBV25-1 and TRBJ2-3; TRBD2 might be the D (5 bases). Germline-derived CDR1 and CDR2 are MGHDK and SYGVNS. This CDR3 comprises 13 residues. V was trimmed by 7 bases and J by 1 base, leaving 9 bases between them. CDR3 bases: TGTGCCAGCAAACAAGCGGGCACAGATACGCAGTATTTT. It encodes CASKQAGTDTQYF.

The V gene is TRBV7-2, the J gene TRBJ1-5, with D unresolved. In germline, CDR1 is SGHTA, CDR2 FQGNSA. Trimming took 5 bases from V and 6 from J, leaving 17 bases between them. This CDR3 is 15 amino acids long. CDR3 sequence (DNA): TGTGCCAGCAGCCTAACCCCGAGTGTAAGTCAGCCCCAGCATTTT. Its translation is CASSLTPSVSQPQHF.

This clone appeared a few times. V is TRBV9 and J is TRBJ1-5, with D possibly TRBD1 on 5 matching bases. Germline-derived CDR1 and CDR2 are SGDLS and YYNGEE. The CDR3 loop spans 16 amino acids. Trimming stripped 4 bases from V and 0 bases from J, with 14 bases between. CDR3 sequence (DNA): TGTGCCAGCAGCCCCACCGGGACTCCTAGCAATCAGCCCCAGCATTTT. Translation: CASSPTGTPSNQPQHF.

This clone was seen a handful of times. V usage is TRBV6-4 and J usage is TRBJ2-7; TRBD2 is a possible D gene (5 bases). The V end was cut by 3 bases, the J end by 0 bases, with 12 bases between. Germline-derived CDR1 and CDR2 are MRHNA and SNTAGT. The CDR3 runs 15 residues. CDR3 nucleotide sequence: TGTGCCAGCAGTGAAGATAGCGAAAGCTCCTACGAGCAGTACTTC. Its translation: CASSEDSESSYEQYF.

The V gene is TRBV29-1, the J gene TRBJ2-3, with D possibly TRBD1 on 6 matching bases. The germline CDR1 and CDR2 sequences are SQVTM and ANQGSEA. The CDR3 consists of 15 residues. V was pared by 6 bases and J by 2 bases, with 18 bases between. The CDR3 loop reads CSVTAGDTNTDTQYF. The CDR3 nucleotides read TGCAGCGTCACCGCCGGGGACACAAACACAGATACGCAGTATTTT.

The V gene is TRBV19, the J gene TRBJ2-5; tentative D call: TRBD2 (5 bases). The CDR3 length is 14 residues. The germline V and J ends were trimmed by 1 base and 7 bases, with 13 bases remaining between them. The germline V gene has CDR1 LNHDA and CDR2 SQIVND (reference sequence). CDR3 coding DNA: TGTGCCAGTAGTATAGGGCCCCCCGGGGTGACCCAGTACTTC. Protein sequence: CASSIGPPGVTQYF.

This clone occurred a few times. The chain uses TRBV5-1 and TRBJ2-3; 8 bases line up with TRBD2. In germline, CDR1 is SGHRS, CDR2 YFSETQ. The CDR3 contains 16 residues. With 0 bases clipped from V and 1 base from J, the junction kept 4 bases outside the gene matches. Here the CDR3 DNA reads TGCGCCAGCAGCTTGGTGGGGCGGGAGGGCACAGATACGCAGTATTTT. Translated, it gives CASSLVGREGTDTQYF.

In DNA, the CDR3 is TGTGCCAGCTGCAGGGCAGACACTAACTATGGCTACACCTTC. Translated: CASCRADTNYGYTF. The chain joins TRBV6-1 to TRBJ1-2; possible D gene TRBD1, 5 bases. The germline gives CDR1 MNHNS, CDR2 SASEGT. V was clipped by 8 bases and J by 0 bases, with 13 bases between them. CDR3 length: 14 residues.

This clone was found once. CDR3 DNA sequence: TGTGCCATCAGTGCCGGACTAGCGGGAGGATTCACAGATACGCAGTATTTT. It codes for CAISAGLAGGFTDTQYF. The chain combines TRBV10-3 with TRBJ2-3; the match to TRBD2 covers 14 bases. J gave up 2 bases and V 4 bases, and 5 bases lay outside the gene matches. This CDR3 is built from 17 residues. The germline V gene encodes CDR1 ENHRY and CDR2 SYGVKD.

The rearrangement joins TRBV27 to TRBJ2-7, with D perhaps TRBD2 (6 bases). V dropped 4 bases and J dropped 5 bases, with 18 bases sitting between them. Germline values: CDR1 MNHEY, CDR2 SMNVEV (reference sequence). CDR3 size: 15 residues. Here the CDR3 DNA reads TGTGCCAGCAGTTGGGCCTCGGGACTCATGGACGAGCAGTACTTC. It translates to CASSWASGLMDEQYF.

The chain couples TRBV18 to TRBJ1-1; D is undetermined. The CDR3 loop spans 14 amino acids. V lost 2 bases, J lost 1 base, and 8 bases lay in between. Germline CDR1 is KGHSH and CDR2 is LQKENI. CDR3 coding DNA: TGTGCCAGCTCACCAAGCGCGAGGAACACTGAAGCTTTCTTT. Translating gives CASSPSARNTEAFF. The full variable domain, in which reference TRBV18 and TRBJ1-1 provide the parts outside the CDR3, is NAGVMQNPRHLVRRRGQEARLRCSPMKGHSHVYWYRQLPEEGLKFMVYLQKENIIDESGMPKERFSAEFPKEGPSILRIQQVVRGDSAAYFCASSPSARNTEAFFGQGTRLTVV.

This chain's CDR3 is CASSPGTGAREETQYF. The CDR3 bases are TGTGCCAGCAGTCCCGGGACAGGGGCGCGCGAAGAGACCCAGTACTTC. V is TRBV7-7 and J is TRBJ2-5, with 10 bases that match TRBD1. With 6 bases clipped from V and 3 bases from J, the junction kept 10 bases outside the gene matches. This CDR3 has 16 residues. Germline V gene lookup returns CDR1 SSHAT and CDR2 FNYEAQ (reference sequence).

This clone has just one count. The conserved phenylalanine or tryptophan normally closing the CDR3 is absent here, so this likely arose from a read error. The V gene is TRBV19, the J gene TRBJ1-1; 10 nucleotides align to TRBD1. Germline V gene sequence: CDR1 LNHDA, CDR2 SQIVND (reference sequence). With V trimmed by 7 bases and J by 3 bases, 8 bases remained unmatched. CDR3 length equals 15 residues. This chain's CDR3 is CASNDRGRKDTEAFS. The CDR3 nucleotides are TGTGCCAGTAACGACAGGGGGCGAAAGGACACTGAAGCTTTCTCT.

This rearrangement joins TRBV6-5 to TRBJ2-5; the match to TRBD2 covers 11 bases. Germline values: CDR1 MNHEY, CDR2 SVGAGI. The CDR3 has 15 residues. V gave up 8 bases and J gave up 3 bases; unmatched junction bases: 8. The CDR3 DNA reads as TGTGCCAGCGGGACGGGACTAGCGGAAAAAGAGACCCAGTACTTC. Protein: CASGTGLAEKETQYF.